The 32 T cell receptor beta chains below were found in one sample sequenced in a study of CD8+ T cells in alopecia areata. RNA was isolated and reverse transcribed to cDNA, the sequencing template. Some clones are missing from TCRdb's copy, which holds only in-frame ones; the method was immunoSEQ multiplex PCR. The data contain 100,000 to 150,000 clones, around two fifths of them singletons. The sequenced sample was CD4+ T cells sorted from blood. These receptors originate from a human donor with alopecia areata.

The chain has TRBV7-2 and TRBJ2-5; 7 bases agree with TRBD2. After removal of 3 bases from V and 3 bases from J, the junction contained 7 bases not matched to a gene. The CDR3 loop spans 15 amino acids. From germline, CDR1 is SGHTA and CDR2 FQGNSA. The CDR3 DNA follows: TGTGCCAGCAGCTTCTTTCCGGGAGGAGAAGAGACCCAGTACTTC. Its translation is CASSFFPGGEETQYF. The entire variable domain, with the rest obtained from reference TRBV7-2 and TRBJ2-5, is as follows: GAGVSQSPSNKVTEKGKDVELRCDPISGHTALYWYRQSLGQGLEFLIYFQGNSAPDKSGLPSDRFSAERTGGSVSTLTIQRTQQEDSAVYLCASSFFPGGEETQYFGPGTRLLVL.

This clone was detected a few times. This chain uses TRBV29-1 with TRBJ2-5; D tentatively reads TRBD1 or TRBD2 (5 bases each). Germline CDR1 reads SQVTM; CDR2 reads ANQGSEA. This CDR3 is 13 amino acids long. Trimming pared 5 bases from V and 5 bases from J, leaving 15 bases between. CDR3 amino acids: CSVNGAPRETQYF. In nucleotides, the CDR3 is TGCAGCGTTAACGGGGCTCCACGGGAGACCCAGTACTTC.

The V call is TRBV30, the J call TRBJ1-1, with D perhaps TRBD1 (6 bases). Germline V gives CDR1 GTSNPN, CDR2 SVGIG (reference sequence). Trimming took off 2 bases at V and 9 bases at J, with 19 bases between the two ends. The CDR3 totals 14 residues. DNA of the CDR3: TGTGCCTGGAGTCTCCTGGGGGCTCGAGGCCAAGCTTTCTTT. It specifies CAWSLLGARGQAFF.

About this clone itself: The junction differs from germline at one of its ends, possibly a read error. The chain uses TRBV13 and TRBJ2-5; D ambiguous. CDR1 is PRHDT, CDR2 FYEKMQ, per germline (reference sequence). The CDR3 extends over 13 amino acids. CDR3 nucleotide sequence: TGTGCCAGCAGCCCCAGACCACGAGAGGCCCAGTACTTC. Encoded protein: CASSPRPREAQYF.

The sample holds one count of this clone. The germline gene is not matched at one end of the junction; a read error may be the cause. The chain has TRBV13 and TRBJ2-7; TRBD2 is a possible D gene (5 bases). The CDR3 covers 13 residues. Germline loops: CDR1 PRHDT, CDR2 FYEKMQ (reference sequence). The CDR3 here is CASSLAGGREWQF. CDR3 sequence (DNA): TGTGCCAGCAGCTTAGCAGGAGGAAGGGAATGGCAATTC. Complete variable domain (other parts from reference TRBV13 and TRBJ2-7): AAGVIQSPRHLIKEKRETATLKCYPIPRHDTVYWYQQGPGQDPQFLISFYEKMQSDKGSIPDRFSAQQFSDYHSELNMSSLELGDSALYFCASSLAGGREWQFGPGTRLTVT.

To note about this clone: This specimen includes other DNA sequences encoding the same CDR3. The CDR3 DNA follows: TGCAGCGTGGGGGATAGCAATCAGCCCCAGCATTTT. Protein product: CSVGDSNQPQHF. The genes are TRBV29-1 and TRBJ1-5, with D possibly matching TRBD1 (5 bases). The CDR3 loop spans 12 amino acids. Germline V lookup: CDR1 SQVTM, CDR2 ANQGSEA. Trimming took off 6 bases at V and 0 bases at J, with 6 bases between the two ends.

The chain has TRBV25-1 and TRBJ2-4; tentative D call: TRBD2 (5 bases). V was cut by 6 bases and J by 4 bases, with 10 bases left in between. CDR1 is MGHDK and CDR2 is SYGVNS in the germline V gene. CDR3 size: 13 residues. DNA of the CDR3: TGTGCCAGCAGCGCCGGGGTAAAAAACATTCAGTACTTC. It codes for CASSAGVKNIQYF.

V is TRBV29-1 and J is TRBJ1-1; 7 bases are shared with TRBD1. This CDR3 is 13 amino acids long. J lost 1 base, V lost 5 bases, and 4 bases had no gene match. Germline V gene sequence: CDR1 SQVTM, CDR2 ANQGSEA. The CDR3 region is CSVLTGWNTEAFF. The CDR3 DNA sequence: TGCAGCGTTCTGACAGGGTGGAACACTGAAGCTTTCTTT.

The genes are TRBV7-2 and TRBJ1-5; D perhaps matches TRBD1 (5 bases). The CDR3 runs 16 residues. The germline V gene has CDR1 SGHTA and CDR2 FQGNSA. V gave up 2 bases and J gave up 6 bases, with 17 bases separating them. DNA of the CDR3: TGTGCCAGCAGCTTATGGGCCCCTCGGGGGATTCAGCCCCAGCATTTT. Amino acids: CASSLWAPRGIQPQHF. Together with reference TRBV7-2 and TRBJ1-5, the CDR3 gives the full variable domain: GAGVSQSPSNKVTEKGKDVELRCDPISGHTALYWYRQSLGQGLEFLIYFQGNSAPDKSGLPSDRFSAERTGGSVSTLTIQRTQQEDSAVYLCASSLWAPRGIQPQHFGDGTRLSIL.

J is TRBJ2-1 and V is TRBV29-1; TRBD2 agrees at 8 bases. The CDR3 sequence is 18 residues long. V shed 8 bases, J shed 0 bases, and the junction held 18 bases outside the gene matches. Germline assignment: CDR1 SQVTM and CDR2 ANQGSEA. Written as DNA, the CDR3 is TGCAGCTCCTCCGGGGGGGTTTCGGAAACAAGCTCCTACAATGAGCAGTTCTTC. Amino acids: CSSSGGVSETSSYNEQFF.

The rearrangement joins TRBV28 to TRBJ2-5; 7 nucleotides agree with TRBD1. The CDR3 is made up of 15 amino acids. CDR1 and CDR2 from the germline V gene are MDHEN and SYDVKM. The V and J ends lost 7 bases and 3 bases, in that order; junction bases with no gene match: 11. The CDR3 loop reads CASKREGANKETQYF. The CDR3 DNA sequence: TGTGCCAGCAAACGCGAGGGGGCGAATAAAGAGACCCAGTACTTC.

This clone appeared a few times. This sample includes further DNA sequences coding for the same CDR3. V usage is TRBV19 and J usage is TRBJ2-1, with D possibly being TRBD2 (5 bases). The CDR3 has 16 residues. Germline V gene lookup returns CDR1 LNHDA and CDR2 SQIVND (reference sequence). V was shortened by 0 bases and J by 0 bases, with 9 bases between the two germline ends. This chain's CDR3 is CASSIDRSGSYNEQFF. Here the CDR3 DNA reads TGTGCCAGTAGTATAGATCGGAGCGGCTCCTACAATGAGCAGTTCTTC.

The chain has TRBV5-1 and TRBJ1-2; D is ambiguous. The V end lost 5 bases, the J end lost 4 bases, and 18 bases lay between the germline ends. Looked up from germline, CDR1 is SGHRS and CDR2 is YFSETQ. This CDR3 has 15 amino acids. The CDR3 DNA follows: TGCGCCAGCAGTCGCAACCCAGCAGAATCCTATGGCTACACCTTC. It codes for CASSRNPAESYGYTF.

In its sample, this clone was seen a few times. The chain couples TRBV29-1 to TRBJ1-6, with D perhaps TRBD1 (5 bases). The CDR3 loop spans 14 amino acids. Trimming removed 7 bases at V and 8 bases at J, with 18 bases between. Germline V CDR1 and CDR2: SQVTM, ANQGSEA. CDR3: CSALTDRDDSPLHF. The CDR3, as DNA: TGCAGCGCCCTAACCGACAGAGATGATTCACCCCTCCACTTT.

This rearrangement joins TRBV29-1 to TRBJ1-1; D gene unclear. This CDR3 is built from 14 residues. V was trimmed by 4 bases and J by 1 base, leaving 13 bases between them. In germline, CDR1 is SQVTM, CDR2 ANQGSEA. This CDR3 reads CSVVLGLKNTEAFF. The CDR3 DNA reads TGCAGCGTTGTGTTGGGCCTAAAGAACACTGAAGCTTTCTTT.

This clone was picked up a small number of times. The J gene is TRBJ2-3, the V gene TRBV30, with 7 positions matching TRBD2. Germline V gene lookup returns CDR1 GTSNPN and CDR2 SVGIG (reference sequence). The V gene end was trimmed by 3 bases and the J gene end by 0 bases; junction bases not matched to a gene: 3. There are 14 residues in the CDR3. The CDR3 protein is CAWRRGVSTDTQYF. CDR3 in DNA: TGTGCCTGGAGACGGGGGGTCAGCACAGATACGCAGTATTTT.

The CDR3 sequence is CSARDPGTQYF. CDR3 sequence (DNA): TGCAGTGCTAGAGACCCCGGTACGCAGTATTTT. The rearrangement uses TRBV20-1 and TRBJ2-3; no definite D call. With 0 bases removed from V and 8 bases from J, the gap between germline ends came to 6 bases. The CDR3 totals 11 residues. CDR1 is DFQATT and CDR2 is SNEGSKA in the germline V gene (reference sequence).

This clone has only a few counts. The chain combines TRBV19 with TRBJ2-1; TRBD2 aligns across 10 bases. Germline V CDR1 and CDR2: LNHDA, SQIVND (reference sequence). This CDR3 contains 15 residues. V lost 4 bases to trimming and J lost 5 bases; unmatched junction nucleotides: 5. In DNA, the CDR3 is TGTGCCAGTAGTAAAACCGGGACTAGCGACAATGAGCAGTTCTTC. It yields the protein CASSKTGTSDNEQFF. Full variable domain (missing parts from reference TRBV19 and TRBJ2-1): DGGITQSPKYLFRKEGQNVTLSCEQNLNHDAMYWYRQDPGQGLRLIYYSQIVNDFQKGDIAEGYSVSREKKESFPLTVTSAQKNPTAFYLCASSKTGTSDNEQFFGPGTRLTVL.

This clone was recorded once. The J gene is TRBJ1-2, the V gene TRBV6-5; D remains unclear. V was shortened by 0 bases and J by 4 bases, with 12 bases between the two germline ends. Germline CDR1 is MNHEY and CDR2 is SVGAGI. The CDR3 is made up of 15 amino acids. The DNA for the CDR3 is TGTGCCAGCAGTTACTCGATTCGATTGGTCTATGGCTACACCTTC. It is translated as CASSYSIRLVYGYTF.

The rearrangement links TRBV19 to TRBJ2-1; 7 bases align to TRBD2. The length of the CDR3 is 13 residues. The germline gives CDR1 LNHDA, CDR2 SQIVND (reference sequence). Germline trimming cut 8 bases from V and 7 bases from J; bases unmatched to any gene: 8. The chain's CDR3 is CASWNVGGNEQFF. CDR3 nucleotides: TGTGCCAGTTGGAACGTGGGGGGGAATGAGCAGTTCTTC.

The chain couples TRBV29-1 to TRBJ2-1, with D possibly being TRBD2 (6 bases). The CDR3 contains 15 residues. Per germline, CDR1 SQVTM and CDR2 ANQGSEA. V lost 2 bases, J lost 1 base, and 12 bases lay in between. The CDR3 DNA follows: TGCAGCGTTGAATCTTGGGACTCATCCTACAATGAGCAGTTCTTC. It codes for CSVESWDSSYNEQFF.

As regards this clone: The limits of the CDR3 on the DNA are not certain, so only TCRdb's listed CDR3 is given. This chain links TRBV29-1 with TRBJ1-1. CDR1 and CDR2 from the germline V gene are SQVTM and ANQGSEA. Inclusive of both ends, the CDR3 amounts to 12 amino acids. CDR3 loop: CSVSGPELWAFF.

This clone was observed a few times. V usage is TRBV19 and J usage is TRBJ2-1; tentatively, D is TRBD1 (6 bases). Germline lookup yields CDR1 LNHDA and CDR2 SQIVND (reference sequence). V lost 4 bases and J lost 2, with 15 bases in between. This CDR3 region has 16 residues. CDR3 sequence: CASSTLDRIPYNEQFF. The CDR3 DNA reads as TGTGCCAGTAGTACTCTAGACAGGATCCCCTACAATGAGCAGTTCTTC.

The gene calls are TRBV7-2 and TRBJ2-3; D not certain. The CDR3 sequence is 14 residues long. Per the germline V gene, CDR1 is SGHTA and CDR2 is FQGNSA. Trimming removed 1 base from V and 9 bases from J, with 14 bases in between. CDR3 protein: CASSLGPLGVTQYF. The CDR3 nucleotides are TGTGCCAGCAGCTTAGGACCTCTTGGTGTAACGCAGTATTTT.

The CDR3 spells CASSRQGAEEKLFF. Here the CDR3 DNA reads TGTGCCAGCAGCCGACAGGGGGCTGAAGAAAAACTGTTTTTT. This chain links TRBV5-4 with TRBJ1-4, with 10 bases matching TRBD1. V lost 4 bases and J lost 8; bases outside the gene matches: 5. This CDR3 spans 14 amino acids. The germline V gene has CDR1 SGHNT and CDR2 YYREEE (reference sequence).

J is TRBJ2-1 and V is TRBV27, with TRBD1 as a possible D gene (5 bases). The V end was cut by 2 bases, the J end by 5 bases, with 13 bases between. The germline gives CDR1 MNHEY, CDR2 SMNVEV (reference sequence). The length of the CDR3 is 15 residues. The CDR3 region has the DNA TGTGCCAGCAGTTTACGCAGGGCGGTGAACAATGAGCAGTTCTTC. It specifies CASSLRRAVNNEQFF.

The chain combines TRBV29-1 with TRBJ2-3, with D perhaps being TRBD1 or TRBD2 (5 bases each). The length of the CDR3 is 14 residues. Trimming shortened V by 2 bases and J by 2 bases, and 11 bases separated the two germline ends. Germline-derived CDR1 and CDR2 are SQVTM and ANQGSEA. The CDR3 sequence is CSVERSGTTDTQYF. The CDR3 DNA reads TGCAGCGTTGAAAGGTCAGGGACCACAGATACGCAGTATTTT.

V usage is TRBV20-1 and J usage is TRBJ2-5; D is unclear. The germline gives CDR1 DFQATT, CDR2 SNEGSKA (reference sequence). The CDR3 contains 10 residues. V was clipped by 5 bases and J by 5 bases, with 6 bases between them. CDR3 bases: TGCAGTGCTGTAGGGGAGACCCAGTACTTC. Its protein is CSAVGETQYF.

The V and J genes are TRBV30 and TRBJ2-3; D not certain. There are 12 residues in the CDR3. CDR1 and CDR2 from the germline V gene are GTSNPN and SVGIG (reference sequence). Deletions cut 6 bases from V and 1 base from J, with 8 bases between. The chain's CDR3 is CACRWGTDTQYF. Here the CDR3 DNA reads TGTGCCTGTAGGTGGGGCACAGATACGCAGTATTTT.

This chain links TRBV29-1 with TRBJ2-3; TRBD2 matches at 7 bases. There are 13 residues in the CDR3. The V gene end was trimmed by 6 bases and the J gene end by 2 bases; junction bases not matched to a gene: 5. Germline CDR1 SQVTM, CDR2 ANQGSEA. CDR3 loop: CSVVGLFTDTQYF. The CDR3 region has the DNA TGCAGCGTGGTGGGACTATTCACAGATACGCAGTATTTT.

This chain uses TRBV29-1 with TRBJ2-1; 7 nucleotides align to TRBD1. Trimming cost V 6 bases and J 1 base; bases outside gene matches: 6. This CDR3 is built from 14 residues. Per germline, CDR1 SQVTM and CDR2 ANQGSEA. CDR3 nucleotides: TGCAGCGTGAGGGCAGGGGGTTCCTACAATGAGCAGTTCTTC. Translating it yields CSVRAGGSYNEQFF.

Only a few counts were recorded for this clone. This sample includes further DNA sequences coding for the same CDR3. The V and J genes are TRBV19 and TRBJ2-5; 8 bases line up with TRBD2. There are 14 residues in the CDR3. V gave up 3 bases and J gave up 3 bases; unmatched junction bases: 3. CDR1 and CDR2 from the germline V gene are LNHDA and SQIVND (reference sequence). The DNA of the CDR3 is TGTGCCAGTAGTATCGGTAGCGGGAAAGAGACCCAGTACTTC. Translating it yields CASSIGSGKETQYF.